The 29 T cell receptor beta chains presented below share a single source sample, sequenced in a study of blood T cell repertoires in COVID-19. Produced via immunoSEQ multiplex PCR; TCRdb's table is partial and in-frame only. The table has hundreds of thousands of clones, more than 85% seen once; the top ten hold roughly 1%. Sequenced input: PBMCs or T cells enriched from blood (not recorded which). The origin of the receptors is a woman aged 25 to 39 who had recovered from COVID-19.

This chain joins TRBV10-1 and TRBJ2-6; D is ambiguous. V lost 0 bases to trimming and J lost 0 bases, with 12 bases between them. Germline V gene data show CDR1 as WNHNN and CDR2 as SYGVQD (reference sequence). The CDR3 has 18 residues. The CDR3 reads CASSESFRSVSGANVLTF. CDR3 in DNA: TGCGCCAGCAGTGAGTCTTTCAGATCCGTCTCTGGGGCCAACGTCCTGACTTTC.

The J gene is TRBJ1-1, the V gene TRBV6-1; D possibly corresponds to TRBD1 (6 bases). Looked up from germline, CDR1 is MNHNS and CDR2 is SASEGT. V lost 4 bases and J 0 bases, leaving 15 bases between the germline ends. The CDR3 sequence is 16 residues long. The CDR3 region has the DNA TGTGCCAGCAGTGCCACAGGGAGGGCGGTGAACACTGAAGCTTTCTTT. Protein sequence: CASSATGRAVNTEAFF.

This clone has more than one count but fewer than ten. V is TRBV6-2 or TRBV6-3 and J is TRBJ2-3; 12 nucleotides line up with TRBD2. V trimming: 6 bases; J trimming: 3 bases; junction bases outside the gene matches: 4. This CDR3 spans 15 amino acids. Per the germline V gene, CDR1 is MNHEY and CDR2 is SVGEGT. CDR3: CASSSSGGATDTQYF. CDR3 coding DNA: TGTGCCAGCAGCTCTAGCGGGGGGGCTACAGATACGCAGTATTTT.

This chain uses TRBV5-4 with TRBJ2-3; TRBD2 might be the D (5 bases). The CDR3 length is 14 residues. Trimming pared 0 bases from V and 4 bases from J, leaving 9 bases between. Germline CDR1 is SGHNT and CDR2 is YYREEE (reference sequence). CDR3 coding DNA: TGTGCCAGCAGCTTGGGAAGGGAGCCAGATACGCAGTATTTT. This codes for CASSLGREPDTQYF.

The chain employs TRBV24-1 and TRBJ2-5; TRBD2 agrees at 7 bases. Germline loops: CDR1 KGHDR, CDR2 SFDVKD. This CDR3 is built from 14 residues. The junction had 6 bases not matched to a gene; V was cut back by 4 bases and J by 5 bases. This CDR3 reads CATSEFGTMETQYF. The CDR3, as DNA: TGTGCCACCAGTGAGTTCGGGACTATGGAGACCCAGTACTTC.

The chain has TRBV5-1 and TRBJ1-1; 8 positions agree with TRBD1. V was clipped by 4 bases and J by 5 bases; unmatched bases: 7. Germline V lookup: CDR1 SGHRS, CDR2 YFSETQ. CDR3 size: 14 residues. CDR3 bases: TGCGCCAGCAGCCCACAGGGGGGAGAAACTGAAGCTTTCTTT. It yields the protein CASSPQGGETEAFF.

The DNA for the CDR3 is TGTGCCAGCAGTTATGCCAGGGACACCGGGGAGCTGTTTTTT. This encodes CASSYARDTGELFF. V and J are TRBV6-2 or TRBV6-3 and TRBJ2-2, with a possible D match to TRBD1 (5 bases). Germline V gives CDR1 MNHEY, CDR2 SVGEGT. The CDR3 contains 14 residues. Trimming took off 3 bases at V and 3 bases at J, with 8 bases between the two ends.

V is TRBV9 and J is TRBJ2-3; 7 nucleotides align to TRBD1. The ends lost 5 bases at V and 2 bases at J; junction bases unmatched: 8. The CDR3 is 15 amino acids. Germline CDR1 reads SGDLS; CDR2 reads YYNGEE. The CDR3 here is CASSRETGITDTQYF. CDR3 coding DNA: TGTGCCAGCAGTAGAGAGACAGGGATCACAGATACGCAGTATTTT.

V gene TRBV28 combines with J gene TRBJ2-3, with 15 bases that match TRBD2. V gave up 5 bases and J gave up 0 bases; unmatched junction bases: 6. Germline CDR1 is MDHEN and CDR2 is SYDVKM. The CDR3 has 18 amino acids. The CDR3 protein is CASSPGTSGGSSTDTQYF. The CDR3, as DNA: TGTGCCAGCAGTCCCGGGACTAGCGGGGGGTCTAGCACAGATACGCAGTATTTT.

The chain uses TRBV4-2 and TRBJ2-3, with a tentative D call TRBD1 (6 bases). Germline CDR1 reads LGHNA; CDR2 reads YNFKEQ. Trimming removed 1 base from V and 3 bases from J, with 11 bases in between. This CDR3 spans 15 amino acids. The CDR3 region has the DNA TGTGCCAGCAGCCAAGTCCCGACAGGTACAGATACGCAGTATTTT. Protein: CASSQVPTGTDTQYF.

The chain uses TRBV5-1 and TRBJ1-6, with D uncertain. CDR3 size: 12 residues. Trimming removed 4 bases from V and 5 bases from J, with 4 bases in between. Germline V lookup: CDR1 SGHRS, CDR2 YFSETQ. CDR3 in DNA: TGCGCCAGCAGCCTAGATAATTCACCCCTCCACTTT. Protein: CASSLDNSPLHF.

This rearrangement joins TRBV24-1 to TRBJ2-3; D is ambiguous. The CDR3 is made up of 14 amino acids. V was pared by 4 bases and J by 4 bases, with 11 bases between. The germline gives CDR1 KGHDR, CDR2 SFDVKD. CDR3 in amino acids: CATSDPLRADTQYF. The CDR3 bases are TGTGCCACCAGTGACCCCCTTCGGGCAGATACGCAGTATTTT.

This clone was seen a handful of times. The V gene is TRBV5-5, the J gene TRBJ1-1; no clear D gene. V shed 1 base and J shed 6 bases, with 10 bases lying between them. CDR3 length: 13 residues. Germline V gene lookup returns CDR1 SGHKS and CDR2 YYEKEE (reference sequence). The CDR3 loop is CASSLFTSAEAFF. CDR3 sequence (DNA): TGTGCCAGCAGCTTGTTTACGTCGGCTGAAGCTTTCTTT.

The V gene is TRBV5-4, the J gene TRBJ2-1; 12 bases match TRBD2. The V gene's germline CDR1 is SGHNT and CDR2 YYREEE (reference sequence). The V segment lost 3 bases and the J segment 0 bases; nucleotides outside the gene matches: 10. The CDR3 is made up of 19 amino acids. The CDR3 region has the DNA TGTGCCAGCAGCTCCACGGGACTAGCGGGCCTAAGCTCCTACAATGAGCAGTTCTTC. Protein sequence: CASSSTGLAGLSSYNEQFF. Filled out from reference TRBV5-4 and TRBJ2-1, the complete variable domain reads ETGVTQSPTHLIKTRGQQVTLRCSSQSGHNTVSWYQQALGQGPQFIFQYYREEENGRGNFPPRFSGLQFPNYSSELNVNALELDDSALYLCASSSTGLAGLSSYNEQFFGPGTRLTVL.

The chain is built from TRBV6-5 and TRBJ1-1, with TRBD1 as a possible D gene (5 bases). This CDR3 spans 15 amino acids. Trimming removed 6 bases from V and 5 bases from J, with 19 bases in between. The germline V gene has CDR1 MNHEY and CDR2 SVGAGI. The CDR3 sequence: CASSRDRKPETEAFF. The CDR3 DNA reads TGTGCCAGCAGCCGTGACAGAAAGCCTGAGACTGAAGCTTTCTTT.

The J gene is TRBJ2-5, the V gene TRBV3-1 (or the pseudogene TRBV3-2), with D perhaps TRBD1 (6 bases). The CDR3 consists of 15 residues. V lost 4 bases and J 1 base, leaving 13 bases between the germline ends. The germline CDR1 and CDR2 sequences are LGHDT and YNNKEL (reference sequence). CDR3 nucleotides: TGTGCCAGCAGCCCCCAGACAGGAATCCAAGAGACCCAGTACTTC. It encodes CASSPQTGIQETQYF.

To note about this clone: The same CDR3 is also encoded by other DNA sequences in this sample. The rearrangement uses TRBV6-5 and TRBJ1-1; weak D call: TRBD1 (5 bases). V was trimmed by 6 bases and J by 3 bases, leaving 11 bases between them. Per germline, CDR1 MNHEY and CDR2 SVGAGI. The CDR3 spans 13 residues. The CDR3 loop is CASSLTGDTEAFF. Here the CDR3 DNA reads TGTGCCAGCAGCCTGACGGGGGACACTGAAGCTTTCTTT.

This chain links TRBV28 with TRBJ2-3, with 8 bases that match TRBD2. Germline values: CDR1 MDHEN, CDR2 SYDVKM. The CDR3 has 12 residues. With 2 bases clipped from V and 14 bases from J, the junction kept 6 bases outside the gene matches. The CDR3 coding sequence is TGTGCCAGCAGTTTAGGACTAGCTCATCCGTATTTT. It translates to CASSLGLAHPYF. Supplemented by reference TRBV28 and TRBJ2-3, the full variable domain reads DVKVTQSSRYLVKRTGEKVFLECVQDMDHENMFWYRQDPGLGLRLIYFSYDVKMKEKGDIPEGYSVSREKKERFSLILESASTNQTSMYLCASSLGLAHPYFGPGTRLTVL.

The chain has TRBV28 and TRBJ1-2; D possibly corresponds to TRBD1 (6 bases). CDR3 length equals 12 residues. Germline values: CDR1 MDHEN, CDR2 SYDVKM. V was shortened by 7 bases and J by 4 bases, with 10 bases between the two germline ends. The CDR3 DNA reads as TGTGCCAGCAAGACAGGATCCTATGGCTACACCTTC. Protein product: CASKTGSYGYTF.

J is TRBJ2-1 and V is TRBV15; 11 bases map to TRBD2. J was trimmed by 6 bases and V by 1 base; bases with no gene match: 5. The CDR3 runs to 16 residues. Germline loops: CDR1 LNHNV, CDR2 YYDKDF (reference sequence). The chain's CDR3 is CATSRAPSGGPNEQFF. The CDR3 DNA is TGTGCCACCAGCAGAGCTCCTAGCGGGGGGCCCAATGAGCAGTTCTTC.

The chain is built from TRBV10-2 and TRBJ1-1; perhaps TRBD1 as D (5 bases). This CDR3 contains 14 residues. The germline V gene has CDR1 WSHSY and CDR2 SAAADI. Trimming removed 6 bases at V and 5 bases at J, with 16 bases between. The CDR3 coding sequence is TGCGCCAGCAGGGAAGGGGTGAGTGGGACTGAAGCTTTCTTT. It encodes CASREGVSGTEAFF.

The chain's CDR3 is CASSIGLDREYSPLHF. CDR3 nucleotides: TGCGCCAGCAGCATCGGACTGGACAGGGAGTATTCACCCCTCCACTTT. V is TRBV5-1 and J is TRBJ1-6, with TRBD1 identical over 8 bases. Germline trimming cut 4 bases from V and 8 bases from J; bases unmatched to any gene: 11. This CDR3 is built from 16 residues. In germline, CDR1 is SGHRS, CDR2 YFSETQ.

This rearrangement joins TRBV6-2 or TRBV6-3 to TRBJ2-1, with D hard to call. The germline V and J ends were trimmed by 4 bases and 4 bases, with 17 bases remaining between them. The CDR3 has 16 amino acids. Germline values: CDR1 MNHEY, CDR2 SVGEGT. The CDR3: CASSFHPGQNYNEQFF. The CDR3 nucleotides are TGTGCCAGCAGTTTTCATCCGGGTCAGAATTACAATGAGCAGTTCTTC.

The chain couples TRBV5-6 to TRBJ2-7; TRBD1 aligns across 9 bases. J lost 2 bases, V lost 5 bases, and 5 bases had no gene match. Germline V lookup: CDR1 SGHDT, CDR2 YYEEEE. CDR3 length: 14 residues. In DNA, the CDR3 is TGTGCCAGCAGATCAAGACAGGGGGCCTACGAGCAGTACTTC. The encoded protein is CASRSRQGAYEQYF.

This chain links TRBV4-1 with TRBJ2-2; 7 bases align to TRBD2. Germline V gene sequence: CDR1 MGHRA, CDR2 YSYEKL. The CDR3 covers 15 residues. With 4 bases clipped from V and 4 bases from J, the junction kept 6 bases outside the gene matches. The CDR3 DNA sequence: TGCGCCAGCAGCCGAGTAGCGGGCTTCACCGGGGAGCTGTTTTTT. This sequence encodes CASSRVAGFTGELFF.

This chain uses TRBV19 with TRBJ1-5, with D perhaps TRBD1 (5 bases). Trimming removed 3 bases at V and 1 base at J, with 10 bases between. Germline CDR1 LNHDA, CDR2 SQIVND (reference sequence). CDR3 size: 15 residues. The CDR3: CASSMSGESNQPQHF. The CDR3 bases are TGTGCCAGTAGTATGTCGGGGGAAAGCAATCAGCCCCAGCATTTT. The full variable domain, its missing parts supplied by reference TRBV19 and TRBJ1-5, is DGGITQSPKYLFRKEGQNVTLSCEQNLNHDAMYWYRQDPGQGLRLIYYSQIVNDFQKGDIAEGYSVSREKKESFPLTVTSAQKNPTAFYLCASSMSGESNQPQHFGDGTRLSIL.

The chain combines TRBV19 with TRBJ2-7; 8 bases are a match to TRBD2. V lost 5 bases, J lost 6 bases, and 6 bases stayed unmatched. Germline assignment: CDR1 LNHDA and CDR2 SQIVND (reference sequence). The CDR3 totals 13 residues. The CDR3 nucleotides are TGTGCCAGTAGTCCTAGCGGGTCCGGCGAGCAGTACTTC. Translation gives CASSPSGSGEQYF.

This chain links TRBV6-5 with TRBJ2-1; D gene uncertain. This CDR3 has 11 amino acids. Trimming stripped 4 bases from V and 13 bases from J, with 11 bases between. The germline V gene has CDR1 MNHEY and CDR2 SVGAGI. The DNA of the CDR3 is TGTGCCAGCAGTTTAGCCAGCCTTCAGTTCTTC. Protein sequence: CASSLASLQFF.

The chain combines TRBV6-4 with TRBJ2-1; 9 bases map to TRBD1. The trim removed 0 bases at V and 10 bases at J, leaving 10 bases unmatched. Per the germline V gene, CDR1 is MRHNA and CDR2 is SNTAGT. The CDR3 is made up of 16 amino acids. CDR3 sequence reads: CASSDSTGGGPHEQFF. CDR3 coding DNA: TGTGCCAGCAGTGACTCGACAGGGGGGGGCCCGCACGAGCAGTTCTTC.